This T cell receptor beta chain stems from a study of blood T cells in healthy people across ages. Study details: Capture by template switching was about one barcoded beta molecule per two T cells.

A sample-barcoded 5' primer and a J-beta primer mix were used in a second PCR of roughly 6 to 11 cycles. TCRdb redid the calling of the 5' RACE reads with MiXCR, one entry per CDR3 protein. The sample has fewer than 1,200,000 distinct CDR3 sequences; 20% to 25% are singletons. As for this clonotype: No antigen is known for it. A clone one base away is much larger, so this may be a read error. The conserved closing phenylalanine or tryptophan is absent in this CDR3, likely reflecting a read error.

V lost 5 bases, J lost 7 bases, and 9 bases lay in between. CDR1 and CDR2 from the germline V gene are SGHAT and FQNNGV. The CDR3 is 12 residues long. Study-wide results and limits: Observed TCR beta diversity per million T cells went down as age went up. This fall followed a roughly linear course with age.

Another study also made use of these data, one on T cells of mothers and their children. Turning to that study: Related mother-child pairs shared slightly more overlap than unrelated pairs, but the difference was non-significant.

This rearrangement joins TRBV11-2 to TRBJ2-1, with a weak D call TRBD1 (5 bases). This sequence originates from a girl aged 2 to 10 in good health. The specimen was blood. Here the CDR3 reads CASSAQGNEQFL. CDR3 bases: TGTGCCAGCAGCGCGCAGGGAAATGAGCAGTTCCTC.